This T cell receptor beta chain was recorded in a study of T cells in Graves' hyperthyroidism and ophthalmopathy. V shed 7 bases, J shed 2 bases, and the junction held 5 bases outside the gene matches. CDR3 length equals 14 residues. In germline, CDR1 is SGHTA, CDR2 FQGNSA. Individuals with ophthalmopathy presented a Clinical Activity Score of at least 3, a NOSPECS grade of at least 4 and a duration under 3 months. Each diagnosis was grounded in clinical symptoms, serum thyroxine and TRAb, thyroid ultrasound, and orbital computed tomography. The authors took PBMCs from 7.5 to 10 ml fresh peripheral blood. RNA transcripts provided the source from which TCR beta CDR3 regions were amplified. First-round RT-PCR of the TCR CDR3 relied on the HTBI primer set. Using its own MiXCR run on the multiplex PCR reads, TCRdb lists one record per CDR3 protein. In the table there are about 640,000 distinct CDR3 sequences, approximately 15% of which are singletons.

As for this clonotype: No antigen is known for it.

General observations from the study: Peripheral blood also featured most of the thyroid clonotypes expanded above 0.001.

The J gene is TRBJ1-5, the V gene TRBV7-2; 7 bases fit TRBD1. The TCR comes from a woman aged 50 to 60 with Graves' ophthalmopathy. The sample comprised blood. CDR3 sequence reads: CASNQQGGNQPQHF. In nucleotides, the CDR3 is TGTGCCAGCAATCAGCAGGGGGGCAATCAGCCCCAGCATTTT.